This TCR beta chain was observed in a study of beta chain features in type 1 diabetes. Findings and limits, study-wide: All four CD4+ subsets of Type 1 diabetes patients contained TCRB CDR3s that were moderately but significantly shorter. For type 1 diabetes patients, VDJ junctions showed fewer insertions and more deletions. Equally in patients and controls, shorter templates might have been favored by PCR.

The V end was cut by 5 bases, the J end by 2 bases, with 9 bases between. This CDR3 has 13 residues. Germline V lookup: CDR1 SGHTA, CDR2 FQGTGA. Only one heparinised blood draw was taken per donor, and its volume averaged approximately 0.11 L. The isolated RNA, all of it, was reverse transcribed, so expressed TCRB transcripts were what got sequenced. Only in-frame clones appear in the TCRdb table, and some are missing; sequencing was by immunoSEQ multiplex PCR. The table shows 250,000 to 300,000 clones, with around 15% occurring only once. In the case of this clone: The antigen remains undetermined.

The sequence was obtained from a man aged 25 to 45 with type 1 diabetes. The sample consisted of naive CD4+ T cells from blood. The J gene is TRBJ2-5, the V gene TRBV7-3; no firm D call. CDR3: CASSRSGQETQYF. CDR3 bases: TGTGCCAGCAGCCGATCAGGACAAGAGACCCAGTACTTC.